This T cell receptor beta chain was obtained from a study of blood T cell repertoires in COVID-19. For the study at large: COVID-19 samples collected from the United States, Italy and Spain covered acute and convalescent phases. PBMCs, B-cell-depleted T cells, or T cells were the source of the cDNA or gDNA that made up the material.

Recruits, aged roughly 18 to 95 years, lived in roughly 22 US areas. Here immunoSEQ multiplex PCR was the method, and the copy in TCRdb shows in-frame clones only, minus some. This sample has fewer than 250,000 clones, with 90% found just once. V was shortened by 6 bases and J by 3 bases, with 12 bases between the two germline ends. CDR3 length equals 15 residues. CDR1 and CDR2 (germline): SNHLY, FYNNEI. This sequence joins TRBV2 and TRBJ1-6, with no clear D. Sequenced material: PBMCs or T cells enriched from blood (not recorded which). The TCR was taken from a man aged 30-40 years who had been exposed to COVID-19. This CDR3 is CASSASGHYNSPLHF. The CDR3 DNA sequence: TGTGCCAGCAGCGCATCGGGTCACTATAATTCACCCCTCCACTTT.